This T cell receptor beta chain was found in a study of T cell changes during pregnancy in multiple sclerosis (dated by TCRdb to about 2019). Study-level background: The study looked at changes in the T cell repertoire across pregnancy in women with multiple sclerosis.

There are 20 amino acids in the CDR3, from cysteine to phenylalanine inclusive. Only the CDR3 DNA stays, 60 bases, in frame from base 1. According to the germline V gene, CDR1 reads MDHEN and CDR2 reads SYDVKM. V lost 4 bases and J lost 5 bases, and the count of bases not matched to a germline gene is 22. Library preparation employed the immunoSEQ multiplex PCR assay. TCRdb took this table from immuneACCESS and kept in-frame rearrangements with V and J called. Such tables lack part of the clones; where checked against another copy, unresolved V genes explain under half of the gap, and the rest is unexplained. This sample has 64,000 or so clones in its table, and almost 97% of those were observed once. The top ten clones comprise 2% to 2.5% of the sample. In the case of this clone: This receptor's antigen is unknown. Per-base qualities were not stored, and no clone one base away is much larger.

Rearrangement joined TRBV28 to TRBJ1-2; 10 bases in the junction line up with TRBD1. This receptor was obtained from a female donor with multiple sclerosis, enrolled in a pregnancy study. The sequencing used CD8+ T cells from peripheral blood mononuclear cells, collected after pregnancy. The CDR3 protein is CASSSPLLSDRGSLPYGYTF. Read as DNA, the sequence is TGTGCCAGCAGTTCCCCCCTTCTGTCGGACAGGGGGAGCTTACCTTATGGCTACACCTTC.